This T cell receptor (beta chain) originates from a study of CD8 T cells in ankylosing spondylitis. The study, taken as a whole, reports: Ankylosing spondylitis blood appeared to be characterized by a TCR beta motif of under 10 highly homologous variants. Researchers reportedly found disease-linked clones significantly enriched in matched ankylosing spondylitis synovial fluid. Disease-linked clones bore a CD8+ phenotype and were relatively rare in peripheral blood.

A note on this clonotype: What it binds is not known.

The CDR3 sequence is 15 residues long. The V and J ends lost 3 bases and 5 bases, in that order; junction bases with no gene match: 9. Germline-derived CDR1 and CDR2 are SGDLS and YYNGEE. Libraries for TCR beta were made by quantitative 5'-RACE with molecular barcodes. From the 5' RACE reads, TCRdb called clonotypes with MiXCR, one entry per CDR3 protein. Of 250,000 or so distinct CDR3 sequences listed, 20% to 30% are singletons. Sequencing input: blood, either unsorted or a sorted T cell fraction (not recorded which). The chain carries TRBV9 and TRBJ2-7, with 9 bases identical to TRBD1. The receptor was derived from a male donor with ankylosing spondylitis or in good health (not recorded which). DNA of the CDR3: TGTGCCAGCAGCGCAGACAGGGGGAGGTTTGACGAGCAGTACTTC. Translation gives CASSADRGRFDEQYF.